This entry lists 9 T cell receptor beta chains sequenced from one sample in a study of response to subunit inactivated influenza vaccine. TCRdb analysed the RT-PCR reads with MiXCR anew, one entry per CDR3 protein. The repertoire includes over 800,000 distinct CDR3 sequences, around 20% of them detected once, and 9.5% to 13% sits in the top ten. This sample comprised PBMCs from blood, obtained more than 4 days after vaccination. These receptors were collected from a man aged 50 to 59 who received an inactivated influenza vaccine.

This clonotype was found a few times. The chain uses TRBV6-1 and TRBJ2-4; TRBD1 is a possible D gene (5 bases). From germline, CDR1 is MNHNS and CDR2 SASEGT. The CDR3 totals 16 residues. Trimming left V 7 bases short and J 0 bases short, with 16 bases between. CDR3 DNA: TGTGCCAGCAAGGACAATCACCCGGTAGCCAAAAACATTCAGTACTTC. Amino acids: CASKDNHPVAKNIQYF.

This clonotype was recorded a few times. The chain carries TRBV24-1 and TRBJ2-3; maybe TRBD1 (5 bases). Trimming shortened V by 1 base and J by 2 bases, and 9 bases separated the two germline ends. This CDR3 contains 15 residues. Germline V gene lookup returns CDR1 KGHDR and CDR2 SFDVKD. The CDR3 loop is CATSDFHRFTDTQYF. The CDR3 bases are TGTGCCACCAGTGATTTCCACAGGTTCACAGATACGCAGTATTTT.

In its sample, this clonotype was seen many times. The chain joins TRBV5-5 to TRBJ2-7, with TRBD1 identical over 8 bases. Germline V gene data show CDR1 as SGHKS and CDR2 as YYEKEE (reference sequence). The V and J ends lost 4 bases and 5 bases, in that order; junction bases with no gene match: 8. The CDR3 contains 14 residues. The CDR3 is CASSTSGQGNEQYF. Written as DNA, the CDR3 is TGTGCCAGCAGCACCAGTGGACAGGGAAACGAGCAGTACTTC.

This chain uses TRBV20-1 with TRBJ2-3; TRBD2 agrees at 7 bases. V was pared by 3 bases and J by 3 bases, with 6 bases of the junction left unmatched. Looked up from germline, CDR1 is DFQATT and CDR2 is SNEGSKA (reference sequence). The CDR3 sequence is 14 residues long. CDR3 sequence reads: CSASPLAETDTQYF. The DNA of the CDR3 is TGCAGTGCTAGCCCCCTAGCGGAAACAGATACGCAGTATTTT.

This clonotype occurred many times. The rearrangement joins TRBV29-1 to TRBJ2-1, with 11 positions matching TRBD2. CDR3 size: 14 residues. Germline V gives CDR1 SQVTM, CDR2 ANQGSEA. J gave up 4 bases and V 7 bases, and 6 bases lay outside the gene matches. Here the CDR3 reads CSGSGGEGYNEQFF. The DNA of the CDR3 is TGCAGCGGTAGCGGGGGGGAAGGGTACAATGAGCAGTTCTTC.

This clonotype was detected a few times. The genes are TRBV7-2 and TRBJ2-7; D gene uncertain. The germline CDR1 and CDR2 sequences are SGHTA and FQGNSA. The V and J ends lost 3 bases and 0 bases respectively, with 12 bases between them. This CDR3 contains 15 residues. The CDR3: CASSLVDRSSYEQYF. For the CDR3, the DNA is TGTGCCAGCAGCTTGGTCGACCGGAGCTCCTACGAGCAGTACTTC.

J is TRBJ2-7 and V is TRBV29-1, with 7 nucleotides matching TRBD2. The V segment lost 4 bases and the J segment 5 bases; nucleotides outside the gene matches: 14. Germline V gene data show CDR1 as SQVTM and CDR2 as ANQGSEA. The length of the CDR3 is 15 residues. CDR3 coding DNA: TGCAGCGTTGGGTTTCTAGCGGAGGGGAGCGACGAGCAGTACTTC. Translating gives CSVGFLAEGSDEQYF.

This clonotype was picked up many times. The chain uses TRBV12-3 or TRBV12-4 and TRBJ2-5, with 9 bases matching TRBD1. The CDR3 loop spans 13 amino acids. V lost 6 bases to trimming and J lost 5 bases; unmatched junction nucleotides: 4. This chain's CDR3 is CASSNRGRETQYF. DNA of the CDR3: TGTGCCAGCAGCAACAGGGGGCGTGAGACCCAGTACTTC.

This clonotype was picked up many times. The chain uses TRBV27 and TRBJ2-7; D perhaps matches TRBD2 (6 bases). The V gene's germline CDR1 is MNHEY and CDR2 SMNVEV (reference sequence). Trimming removed 5 bases from V and 6 bases from J, with 17 bases in between. This CDR3 comprises 14 residues. The CDR3 region is CASSILAGGGEQYF. The CDR3 bases are TGTGCCAGCAGTATTCTCGCCGGGGGAGGCGAGCAGTACTTC.